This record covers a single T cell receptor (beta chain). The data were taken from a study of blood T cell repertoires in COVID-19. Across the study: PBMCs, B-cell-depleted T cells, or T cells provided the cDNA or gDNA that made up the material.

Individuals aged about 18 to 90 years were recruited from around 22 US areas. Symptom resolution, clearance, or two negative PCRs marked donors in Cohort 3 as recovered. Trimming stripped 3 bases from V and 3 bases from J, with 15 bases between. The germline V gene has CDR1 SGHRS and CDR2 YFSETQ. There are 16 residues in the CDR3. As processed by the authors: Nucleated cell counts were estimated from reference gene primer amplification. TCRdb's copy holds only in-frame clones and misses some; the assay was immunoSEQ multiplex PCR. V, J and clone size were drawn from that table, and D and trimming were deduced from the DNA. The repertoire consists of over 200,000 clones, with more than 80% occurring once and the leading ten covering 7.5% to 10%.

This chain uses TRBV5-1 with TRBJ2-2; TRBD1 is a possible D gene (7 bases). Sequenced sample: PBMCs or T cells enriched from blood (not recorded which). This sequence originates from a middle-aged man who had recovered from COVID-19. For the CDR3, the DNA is TGCGCCAGCAGCTGGAGGGGACAGTCTTACACCGGGGAGCTGTTTTTT. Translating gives CASSWRGQSYTGELFF.